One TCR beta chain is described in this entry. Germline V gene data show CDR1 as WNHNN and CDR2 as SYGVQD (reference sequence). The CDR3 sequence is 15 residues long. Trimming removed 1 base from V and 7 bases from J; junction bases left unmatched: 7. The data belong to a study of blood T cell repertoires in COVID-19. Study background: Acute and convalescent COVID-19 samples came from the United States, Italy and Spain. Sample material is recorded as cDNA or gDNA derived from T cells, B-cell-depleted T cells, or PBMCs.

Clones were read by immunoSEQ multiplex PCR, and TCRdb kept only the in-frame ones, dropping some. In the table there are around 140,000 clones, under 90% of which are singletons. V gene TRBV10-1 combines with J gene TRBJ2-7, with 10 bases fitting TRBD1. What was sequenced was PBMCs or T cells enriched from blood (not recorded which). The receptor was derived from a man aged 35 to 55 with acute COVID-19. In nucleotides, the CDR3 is TGCGCCAGCAGTGAGTATAGACAGGGGGCTGGAGAGCAGTACTTC. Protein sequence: CASSEYRQGAGEQYF.